This T cell receptor (beta chain) is drawn from a study of spatial heterogeneity in lung cancer. Whole-study findings and limits: Expanded intratumoral alpha and beta TCR counts tracked tumor mutation counts.

This clonotype has ten or more counts. Antigen specificity is unknown. Found in a library prepared for alpha chains, this beta chain is an off-target read, and its abundance has little meaning. The time point was: sample taken at primary tumor resection. TCRdb re-derived calls from the 5' RACE reads in MiXCR, one entry per CDR3 protein. The sample comprises about 13,000 distinct CDR3 sequences, more than 5% of which are singletons, and roughly 11% rests with the top ten. The CDR3 is 13 amino acids. The V gene lost 3 bases and the J gene lost 1 base, with 6 bases spanning the gap. The germline CDR1 and CDR2 sequences are SGHAT and FQNNGV.

The genes are TRBV11-2 and TRBJ1-1; the D is unclear. This clonotype was obtained from a female donor with early-stage non-small cell lung cancer. The specimen was lung tumor tissue, collected at surgery. The CDR3 spells CASSFSGNTEAFF. The DNA for the CDR3 is TGTGCCAGCAGCTTCAGCGGGAACACTGAAGCTTTCTTT.